A selection of T cell receptor beta chains follows, all from one sample in a study of T cells after yellow fever vaccination. TCRdb independently ran MiXCR on the 5' RACE reads; one entry per CDR3 protein. The repertoire consists of 510,000 or so distinct CDR3 sequences, with 15% to 20% occurring once and the leading ten covering 14%. The sample in question was PBMCs, obtained 15 days after the yellow fever booster vaccination. Receptors originate from a man aged 25-45 years who received the YFV17D yellow fever vaccine. The CDR3 runs from the conserved cysteine through the conserved F or W. The order of the fields is clone size, V gene, D gene, J gene, CDR3 DNA, CDR3 protein. A D gene is named only where the DNA matches it firmly. Size tells how often a clone was seen (once, few, many) or the class of an expanded clone, and some rows leave it out.

clone size: -
V gene: TRBV30
D gene: -
J gene: TRBJ2-5
CDR3 DNA: TGTGCCTGGACCCCTATCGTGCCCTGGCAAGAGACCCAGTACTTC
CDR3 protein: CAWTPIVPWQETQYF

clone size: few
V gene: TRBV6-2/TRBV6-3
D gene: TRBD2
J gene: TRBJ2-2
CDR3 DNA: TGTGCCAGCAGTTCGACTAGCGGGGTCACCGGGGAGCTGTTTTTT
CDR3 protein: CASSSTSGVTGELFF

clone size: few
V gene: TRBV7-2
D gene: TRBD1
J gene: TRBJ1-2
CDR3 DNA: TGTGCCAGCAGCTTGGCGGGGACAGGGGGCTATGGCTACACCTTC
CDR3 protein: CASSLAGTGGYGYTF

clone size: -
V gene: TRBV6-1
D gene: TRBD2
J gene: TRBJ2-2
CDR3 DNA: TGTGCCAGCAGGGCACTAGCGGACGGGGAGCTGTTTTTT
CDR3 protein: CASRALADGELFF

clone size: once
V gene: TRBV24-1
D gene: TRBD2
J gene: TRBJ2-1
CDR3 DNA: TGTGCCACCAGTGTGGGCGGGGGTAATGAGCAGTTCTTC
CDR3 protein: CATSVGGGNEQFF

clone size: few
V gene: TRBV12-3/TRBV12-4
D gene: -
J gene: TRBJ2-5
CDR3 DNA: TGTGCCAGCAGTTTAAGGAGACCCCCCTACTTC
CDR3 protein: CASSLRRPPYF

clone size: few
V gene: TRBV28
D gene: TRBD2
J gene: TRBJ2-2
CDR3 DNA: TGTGCCAGTAGTATACCGGGACTAGCGGGAGGGCCTCACGGGGAGCTGTTTTTT
CDR3 protein: CASSIPGLAGGPHGELFF

clone size: -
V gene: TRBV5-1
D gene: -
J gene: TRBJ2-3
CDR3 DNA: TGCGCCAGCAGCTTGGGGAGGGCCGAAGATACGCAGTATTTT
CDR3 protein: CASSLGRAEDTQYF

clone size: -
V gene: TRBV7-2
D gene: -
J gene: TRBJ2-7
CDR3 DNA: TGTGCCAGCAGCTCTAGGGGGTACTACGAGCAGTACTTC
CDR3 protein: CASSSRGYYEQYF

clone size: -
V gene: TRBV7-8
D gene: -
J gene: TRBJ1-6
CDR3 DNA: TGTGCCAGCAGCTTAGACCAGATTATTAATTCACCCCTCCACTTT
CDR3 protein: CASSLDQIINSPLHF

clone size: -
V gene: TRBV2
D gene: -
J gene: TRBJ2-3
CDR3 DNA: TGTGCCAGCAGTGTAGGGAAGCACACAGATACGCAGTATTTT
CDR3 protein: CASSVGKHTDTQYF

clone size: few
V gene: TRBV7-2
D gene: TRBD2
J gene: TRBJ2-5
CDR3 DNA: TGTGCCAGCAGCTTATTTGGGACTAGCGGGAGCGAGACCCAGTACTTC
CDR3 protein: CASSLFGTSGSETQYF

clone size: -
V gene: TRBV20-1
D gene: TRBD2
J gene: TRBJ2-7
CDR3 DNA: TGCAGTGCGATTAGCGGGAGACTTTCTCTCGAGCAGTACTTC
CDR3 protein: CSAISGRLSLEQYF

clone size: few
V gene: TRBV20-1
D gene: -
J gene: TRBJ2-7
CDR3 DNA: TGCAGTGCTAGAGATACACAGGCCGTTACCTACGAGCAGTACTTC
CDR3 protein: CSARDTQAVTYEQYF

clone size: -
V gene: TRBV20-1
D gene: -
J gene: TRBJ2-5
CDR3 DNA: TGCAGTGCTAGGACACATAAAGAGACCCAGTACTTC
CDR3 protein: CSARTHKETQYF

clone size: few
V gene: TRBV15
D gene: -
J gene: TRBJ2-4
CDR3 DNA: TGTGCCACCAGCAGAGGAGGGGAAATCATTCAGTACTTC
CDR3 protein: CATSRGGEIIQYF

clone size: -
V gene: TRBV6-1
D gene: TRBD2
J gene: TRBJ2-3
CDR3 DNA: TGTGCCAGCAGGGAAGCGGGAGGTGCGGGCACAGATACGCAGTATTTT
CDR3 protein: CASREAGGAGTDTQYF

clone size: -
V gene: TRBV28
D gene: TRBD1
J gene: TRBJ1-3
CDR3 DNA: TGTGCCAGCAGCTGGGACAGCGGAGTGGGAAACACCATATATTTT
CDR3 protein: CASSWDSGVGNTIYF

clone size: many
V gene: TRBV7-9
D gene: -
J gene: TRBJ2-3
CDR3 DNA: TGTGCCAGCAGCTTAGACTACACCACATATACGCAGTATTTT
CDR3 protein: CASSLDYTTYTQYF

clone size: -
V gene: TRBV2
D gene: TRBD1
J gene: TRBJ1-5
CDR3 DNA: TGTGCCAGCAGTGATTGGACAGGGGGCGGTCAGCCCCAGCATTTT
CDR3 protein: CASSDWTGGGQPQHF

clone size: few
V gene: TRBV7-2
D gene: -
J gene: TRBJ2-4
CDR3 DNA: TGTGCCAGCAGCACTAACCAGGGGGGAGACATTCAGTACTTC
CDR3 protein: CASSTNQGGDIQYF

clone size: few
V gene: TRBV7-3
D gene: TRBD2
J gene: TRBJ2-1
CDR3 DNA: TGTGCCAGCAGCTTGACTAGCGGGAGTCAGGATGAGCAGTTCTTC
CDR3 protein: CASSLTSGSQDEQFF

clone size: few
V gene: TRBV20-1
D gene: -
J gene: TRBJ2-1
CDR3 DNA: TGCAGTGCTCGGTCTAGCGACTCCTACAATGAGCAGTTCTTC
CDR3 protein: CSARSSDSYNEQFF

clone size: -
V gene: TRBV27
D gene: TRBD2
J gene: TRBJ2-7
CDR3 DNA: TGTGCCAGCAGTTCCTCTAGCGGGAGGGCCGGGAAGGCCTACGAGCAGTACTTC
CDR3 protein: CASSSSSGRAGKAYEQYF

clone size: -
V gene: TRBV3-1
D gene: -
J gene: TRBJ2-3
CDR3 DNA: TGTGCCAGCAGCCCGTCGCGAGGCTTTAAATCAGATACGCAGTATTTT
CDR3 protein: CASSPSRGFKSDTQYF

clone size: few
V gene: TRBV11-2
D gene: TRBD2
J gene: TRBJ2-2
CDR3 DNA: TGTGCCAGCAGCTTAGGGACTAGCGGGAAACTATGGGGCACCGGGGAGCTGTTTTTT
CDR3 protein: CASSLGTSGKLWGTGELFF

clone size: -
V gene: TRBV6-2/TRBV6-3
D gene: -
J gene: TRBJ2-3
CDR3 DNA: TGTGCCAGCAACTCGCGTCATGACCGGGCAGATACGCAGTATTTT
CDR3 protein: CASNSRHDRADTQYF

clone size: few
V gene: TRBV25-1
D gene: -
J gene: TRBJ2-7
CDR3 DNA: TGTGCCAGCAGTGAACACGAGCAGTACTTC
CDR3 protein: CASSEHEQYF

clone size: -
V gene: TRBV7-2
D gene: -
J gene: TRBJ2-3
CDR3 DNA: TGTGCCAGCTCCGAGTTGGATACGCAGTATTTT
CDR3 protein: CASSELDTQYF

clone size: -
V gene: TRBV7-9
D gene: -
J gene: TRBJ2-7
CDR3 DNA: TGTGCCAGCAGCTACATCATCGGACAGCCCGATAGGGACGAGCAGTACTTC
CDR3 protein: CASSYIIGQPDRDEQYF

clone size: -
V gene: TRBV29-1
D gene: -
J gene: TRBJ1-5
CDR3 DNA: TGCAGCGTTGAAGTTGGCAGCAATCAGCCCCAGCATTTT
CDR3 protein: CSVEVGSNQPQHF

clone size: -
V gene: TRBV6-1
D gene: TRBD2
J gene: TRBJ2-1
CDR3 DNA: TGTGCCAGCAGTGTCCTAGTGGGGGGGAGACTAGTTGAGCAGTTCTTC
CDR3 protein: CASSVLVGGRLVEQFF

clone size: -
V gene: TRBV4-1
D gene: TRBD1
J gene: TRBJ1-2
CDR3 DNA: TGCGCCAGCAGCCAGGTCACAGGGGGCTCGAACTATGGCTACACCTTC
CDR3 protein: CASSQVTGGSNYGYTF

clone size: -
V gene: TRBV25-1
D gene: -
J gene: TRBJ2-1
CDR3 DNA: TGTGCCAGCAGTGAACGGTGGGGTGAGCAGTTCTTC
CDR3 protein: CASSERWGEQFF

clone size: many
V gene: TRBV5-1
D gene: -
J gene: TRBJ2-1
CDR3 DNA: TGCGCCAGCAGCTTGGGAACAAGCTCCTACAATGAGCAGTTCTTC
CDR3 protein: CASSLGTSSYNEQFF

clone size: -
V gene: TRBV10-3
D gene: TRBD2
J gene: TRBJ2-1
CDR3 DNA: TGTGCCATCTCAGTGTTACTAGCGGGAGGGAGGGAGCAGTTCTTC
CDR3 protein: CAISVLLAGGREQFF

clone size: -
V gene: TRBV5-4
D gene: -
J gene: TRBJ2-5
CDR3 DNA: TGTGCCAGCAGCTTAGCGGACAGAAGAGAGACCCAGTACTTC
CDR3 protein: CASSLADRRETQYF

clone size: -
V gene: TRBV4-3
D gene: TRBD1
J gene: TRBJ1-1
CDR3 DNA: TGCGCCAGCAGCCAAGGGACAGGGGAGGGGACTGAAGCTTTCTTT
CDR3 protein: CASSQGTGEGTEAFF

clone size: -
V gene: TRBV4-1
D gene: TRBD2
J gene: TRBJ2-5
CDR3 DNA: TGCGCCAGCAGCCGAGAGACTAGCGGATACCAAGAGACCCAGTACTTC
CDR3 protein: CASSRETSGYQETQYF

clone size: few
V gene: TRBV29-1
D gene: -
J gene: TRBJ2-3
CDR3 DNA: TGCAGCGTTGGGGACTTCACAGATACGCAGTATTTT
CDR3 protein: CSVGDFTDTQYF

clone size: -
V gene: TRBV20-1
D gene: TRBD2
J gene: TRBJ2-5
CDR3 DNA: TGCAGTGCTAGTCCATTGCTAGCGGGAGTGGAAGAGACCCAGTACTTC
CDR3 protein: CSASPLLAGVEETQYF

clone size: few
V gene: TRBV19
D gene: -
J gene: TRBJ2-1
CDR3 DNA: TGTGCCAGCCCACCCGAAGGCGCAAGACACGGGCAGTTCTTC
CDR3 protein: CASPPEGARHGQFF

clone size: -
V gene: TRBV20-1
D gene: -
J gene: TRBJ1-3
CDR3 DNA: TGCAGTGCTAGAAGCTTCGGGGACTTTATCGGCAACACCATATATTTT
CDR3 protein: CSARSFGDFIGNTIYF